The rows below give T cell receptor beta chains drawn from one sample of a study of Graves' ophthalmopathy and Graves' hyperthyroidism. TCRdb re-called the multiplex PCR reads through MiXCR, storing one row per CDR3 protein. This table holds 650,000 to 900,000 distinct CDR3 sequences, 40% found once. Sample: peripheral blood. The receptors here all came from an adult man with Graves' ophthalmopathy. The CDR3 runs from the conserved cysteine through the conserved F or W. D genes are given only for firm matches. Expanded clones get a size class; other rows say once, few or many, or leave the size out.

TRBJ1-6 | many | TRBV7-3 | NA | CASSLWSGISPLHF | TGTGCCAGCAGCTTATGGTCAGGGATTTCACCCCTCCACTTT
TRBJ1-6 | NA | TRBV20-1 | TRBD1 | CSASSGQYYSPLHF | TGCAGTGCTAGTTCGGGACAGTATTATTCACCCCTCCACTTT
TRBJ1-1 | few | TRBV7-9 | NA | CASSLRIPNTEAFF | TGTGCCAGCAGCTTGAGGATTCCGAACACTGAAGCTTTCTTT
TRBJ2-5 | NA | TRBV29-1 | TRBD2 | CSSGLGQQETQYF | TGCAGCTCCGGACTAGGCCAGCAAGAGACCCAGTACTTC
TRBJ2-5 | few | TRBV6-6 | TRBD1 | CASSYSTGQRETQYF | TGTGCCAGCAGTTACTCTACGGGACAGCGGGAGACCCAGTACTTC
TRBJ2-2 | many | TRBV10-3 | NA | CAISQTSGELFF | TGTGCCATCAGCCAGACGTCCGGGGAGCTGTTTTTT
TRBJ1-1 | NA | TRBV25-1 | NA | CASKVAPNTEAFF | TGTGCCAGCAAAGTTGCGCCGAACACTGAAGCTTTCTTT
TRBJ1-5 | few | TRBV4-3 | NA | CASTPAYGRQSEPQHF | TGCGCCAGCACCCCGGCGTACGGACGGCAGTCGGAGCCCCAGCATTTT
TRBJ2-3 | NA | TRBV29-1 | NA | CSVDLGTDTQYF | TGCAGCGTTGACTTGGGCACAGATACGCAGTATTTT
TRBJ2-7 | few | TRBV10-3 | TRBD2 | CASSYSIAGGTYEQYF | TGTGCCAGCAGTTACTCGATTGCGGGAGGGACCTACGAGCAGTACTTC
TRBJ2-5 | many | TRBV20-1 | NA | CSAVTYQETQYF | TGCAGTGCGGTGACGTACCAAGAGACCCAGTACTTC
TRBJ1-3 | many | TRBV10-3 | TRBD1 | CAISEGQGAPGNTIYF | TGTGCCATCAGTGAGGGGCAGGGGGCGCCCGGAAACACCATATATTTT
TRBJ2-6 | many | TRBV15 | TRBD2 | CATSRALGGAVGANVLTF | TGTGCCACCAGCAGAGCCCTCGGGGGGGCCGTTGGGGCCAACGTCCTGACTTTC
TRBJ2-7 | NA | TRBV5-8 | NA | CASGIGYEQYF | TGTGCCAGCGGGATCGGGTACGAGCAGTACTTC
TRBJ1-2 | many | TRBV6-6 | NA | CASSPRDGGYTF | TGTGCCAGCAGTCCCCGGGATGGTGGCTACACCTTC
TRBJ2-2 | many | TRBV24-1 | NA | CATSAVPATGELFF | TGTGCCACCAGTGCGGTTCCGGCCACCGGGGAGCTGTTTTTT
TRBJ1-2 | NA | TRBV20-1 | NA | CSARDPGADFNYGYTF | TGCAGTGCTAGAGATCCAGGGGCTGATTTTAACTATGGCTACACCTTC
TRBJ2-5 | many | TRBV5-1 | TRBD1 | CASSFARGPEATQYF | TGCGCCAGCAGCTTCGCCAGGGGGCCGGAAGCGACCCAGTACTTC
TRBJ2-7 | many | TRBV10-3 | TRBD2 | CAISESGRVRYEQYF | TGTGCCATCAGTGAGTCTGGGAGGGTACGCTACGAGCAGTACTTC
TRBJ1-2 | NA | TRBV5-1 | NA | CASSLYVQGSLTNYGYTF | TGCGCCAGCAGCTTGTATGTGCAGGGTTCTTTGACTAACTATGGCTACACCTTC
TRBJ2-7 | many | TRBV2 | NA | CASRAIQQYF | TGTGCCAGCAGGGCGATTCAGCAGTACTTC
TRBJ2-5 | few | TRBV14 | NA | CASSQGLRTLQETQYF | TGTGCCAGCAGCCAAGGGTTACGGACGCTCCAAGAGACCCAGTACTTC
TRBJ2-5 | NA | TRBV7-6 | NA | CASSRAGQEWETQYF | TGTGCCAGCAGCCGTGCTGGGCAGGAGTGGGAGACCCAGTACTTC
TRBJ1-6 | many | TRBV29-1 | TRBD1 | CSVEDFGTEYSPLHF | TGCAGCGTTGAAGATTTTGGGACAGAGTATTCACCCCTCCACTTT
TRBJ2-7 | many | TRBV29-1 | TRBD1 | CSVEDRGQHYEQYF | TGCAGCGTTGAAGATAGGGGACAGCACTACGAGCAGTACTTC
TRBJ1-6 | few | TRBV5-8 | NA | CASSFFGRADSPLHF | TGTGCCAGCAGCTTCTTCGGCAGGGCTGATTCACCCCTCCACTTT
TRBJ1-4 | NA | TRBV9 | NA | CASSLDFGINEKLFF | TGTGCCAGCAGCCTCGATTTTGGGATTAATGAAAAACTGTTTTTT
TRBJ1-6 | many | TRBV2 | NA | CASRRRYNSPLHF | TGTGCCAGCAGGAGGCGGTATAATTCACCCCTCCACTTT